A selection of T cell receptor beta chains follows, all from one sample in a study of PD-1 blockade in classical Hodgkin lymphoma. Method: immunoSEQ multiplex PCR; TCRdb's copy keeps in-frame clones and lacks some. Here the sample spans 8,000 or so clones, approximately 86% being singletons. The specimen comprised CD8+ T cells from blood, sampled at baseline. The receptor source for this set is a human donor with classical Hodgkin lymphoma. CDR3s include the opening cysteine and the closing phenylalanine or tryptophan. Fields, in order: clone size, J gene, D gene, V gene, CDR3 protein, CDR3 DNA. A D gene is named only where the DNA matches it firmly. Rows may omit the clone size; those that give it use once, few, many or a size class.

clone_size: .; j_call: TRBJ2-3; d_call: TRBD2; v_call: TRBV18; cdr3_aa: CASSPRGLAGADTQYF; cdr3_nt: TGTGCCAGCTCACCACGCGGCCTAGCGGGAGCGGATACGCAGTATTTT
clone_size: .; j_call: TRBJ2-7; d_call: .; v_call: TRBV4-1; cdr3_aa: CASSQVVGYEQYF; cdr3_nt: TGCGCCAGCAGCCAAGTAGTGGGTTACGAGCAGTACTTC
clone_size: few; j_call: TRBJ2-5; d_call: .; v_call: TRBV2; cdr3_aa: CASSGRSLGETQYF; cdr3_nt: TGTGCCAGCAGTGGAAGATCTTTGGGAGAGACCCAGTACTTC
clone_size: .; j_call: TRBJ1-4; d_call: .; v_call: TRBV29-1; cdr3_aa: CSAKALGGRSEKLFF; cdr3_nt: TGCAGCGCCAAGGCACTCGGTGGCCGGAGTGAAAAACTGTTTTTT
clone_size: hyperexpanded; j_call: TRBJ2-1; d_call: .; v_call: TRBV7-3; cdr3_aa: CASSFGGSRNEQFF; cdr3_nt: TGTGCCAGCAGCTTCGGGGGTTCCCGGAATGAGCAGTTCTTC
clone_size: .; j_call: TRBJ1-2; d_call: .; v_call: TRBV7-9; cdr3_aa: CASSIGTVGYTF; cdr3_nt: TGTGCCAGCAGCATTGGGACGGTTGGCTACACCTTC
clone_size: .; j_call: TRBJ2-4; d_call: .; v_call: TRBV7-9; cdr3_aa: CASSPLEGESKNIQYF; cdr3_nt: TGTGCCAGCAGCCCACTCGAAGGGGAATCCAAAAACATTCAGTACTTC
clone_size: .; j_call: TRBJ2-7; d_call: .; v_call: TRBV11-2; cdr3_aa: CASSLEGGAYEQYF; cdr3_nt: TGTGCCAGCAGCTTAGAGGGGGGCGCCTACGAGCAGTACTTC
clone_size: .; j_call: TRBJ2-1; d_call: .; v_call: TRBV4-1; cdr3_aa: CASSQVPEETSNEQFF; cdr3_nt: TGCGCCAGCAGCCAAGTACCGGAAGAAACGAGCAATGAGCAGTTCTTC
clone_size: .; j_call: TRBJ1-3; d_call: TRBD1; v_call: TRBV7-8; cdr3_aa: CASSLVTGAGNTIYF; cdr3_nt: TGTGCCAGCAGCTTAGTGACAGGGGCTGGAAACACCATATATTTT
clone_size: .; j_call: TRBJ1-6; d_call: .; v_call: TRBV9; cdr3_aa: CASSKSTGTPTRYYNSPLHF; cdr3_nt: TGTGCCAGCAGTAAAAGCACCGGGACTCCGACCCGCTACTATAATTCACCCCTCCACTTT
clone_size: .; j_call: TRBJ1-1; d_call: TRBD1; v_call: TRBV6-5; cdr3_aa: CASSYSGQGGTEAFF; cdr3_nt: TGTGCCAGCAGTTACTCCGGACAGGGGGGGACTGAAGCTTTCTTT
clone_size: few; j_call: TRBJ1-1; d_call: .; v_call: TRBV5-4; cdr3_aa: CASSLSEFGNTEAFF; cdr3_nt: TGTGCCAGCAGCTTGAGCGAATTCGGGAACACTGAAGCTTTCTTT
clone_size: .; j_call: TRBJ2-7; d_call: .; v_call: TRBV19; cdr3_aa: CASSITGAREQYF; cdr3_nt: TGTGCCAGTAGTATTACTGGAGCTCGCGAGCAGTACTTC
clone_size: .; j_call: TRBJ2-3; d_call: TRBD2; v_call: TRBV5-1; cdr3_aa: CASSLRGLAGTYTDTQYF; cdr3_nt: TGCGCCAGCAGCTTGCGAGGTCTAGCGGGGACTTACACAGATACGCAGTATTTT
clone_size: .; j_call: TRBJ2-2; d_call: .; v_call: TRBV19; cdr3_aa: CASSWRDDTGELFF; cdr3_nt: TGTGCCAGTAGTTGGCGGGACGACACCGGGGAGCTGTTTTTT
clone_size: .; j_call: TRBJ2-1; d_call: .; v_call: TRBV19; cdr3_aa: CASSIRLYNEQFF; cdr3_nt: TGTGCCAGTAGTATTCGACTCTACAATGAGCAGTTCTTC
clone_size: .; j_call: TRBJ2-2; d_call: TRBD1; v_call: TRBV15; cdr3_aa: CATSREGQGNTGELFF; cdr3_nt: TGTGCCACCAGCAGAGAGGGACAGGGGAACACCGGGGAGCTGTTTTTT
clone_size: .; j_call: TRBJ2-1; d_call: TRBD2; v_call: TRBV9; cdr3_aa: CASSELAGGVDEQFF; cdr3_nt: TGTGCCAGCAGCGAACTAGCGGGAGGGGTAGATGAGCAGTTCTTC
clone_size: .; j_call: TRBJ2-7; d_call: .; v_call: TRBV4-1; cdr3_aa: CASSQEKGPAYEQYF; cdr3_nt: TGCGCCAGCAGCCAAGAGAAGGGACCCGCCTACGAGCAGTACTTC
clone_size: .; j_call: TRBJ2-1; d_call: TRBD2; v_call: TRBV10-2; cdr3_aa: CASSDPREGLDEQFF; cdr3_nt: TGCGCCAGCAGTGACCCGCGGGAGGGCCTGGATGAGCAGTTCTTC
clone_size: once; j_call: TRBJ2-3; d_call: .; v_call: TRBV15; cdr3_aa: CATSTRDGDTDTQYF; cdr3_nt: TGTGCCACCAGCACCCGGGACGGGGACACAGATACGCAGTATTTT
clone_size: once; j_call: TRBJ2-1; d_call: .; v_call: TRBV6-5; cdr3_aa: CASSYGGGRGYNEQFF; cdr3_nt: TGTGCCAGCAGTTACGGAGGGGGTCGGGGATACAATGAGCAGTTCTTC
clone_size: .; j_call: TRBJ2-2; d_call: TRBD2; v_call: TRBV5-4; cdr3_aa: CASSLGFRDYPYTGELFF; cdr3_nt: TGTGCCAGCAGCTTGGGTTTCCGGGACTACCCTTACACCGGGGAGCTGTTTTTT
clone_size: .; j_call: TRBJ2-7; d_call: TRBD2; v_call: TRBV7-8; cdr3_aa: CASSLKGLADEQYF; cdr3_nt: TGTGCCAGCAGCTTAAAGGGACTAGCGGACGAGCAGTACTTC
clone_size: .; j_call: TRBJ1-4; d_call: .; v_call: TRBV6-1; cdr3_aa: CASSEAQIGVREKLFF; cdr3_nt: TGTGCCAGCAGTGAAGCCCAAATAGGAGTACGTGAAAAACTGTTTTTT
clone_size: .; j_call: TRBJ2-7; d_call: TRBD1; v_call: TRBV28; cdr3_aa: CASSQNRGPPYEQYF; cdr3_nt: TGTGCCAGCAGTCAAAACAGGGGACCCCCCTACGAGCAGTACTTC
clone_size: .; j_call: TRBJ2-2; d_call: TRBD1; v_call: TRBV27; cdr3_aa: CASSPDRALPGELFF; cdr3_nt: TGTGCCAGCAGTCCGGACAGGGCGCTACCCGGGGAGCTGTTTTTT
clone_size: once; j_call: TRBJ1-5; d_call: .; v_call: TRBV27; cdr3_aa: CASSLFSSNQPQHF; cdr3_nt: TGTGCCAGCAGTTTATTTAGTAGCAATCAGCCCCAGCATTTT
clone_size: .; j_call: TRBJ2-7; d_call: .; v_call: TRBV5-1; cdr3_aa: CASSLGDNSYEQYF; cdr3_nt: TGCGCCAGCAGCTTGGGGGACAACTCCTACGAGCAGTACTTC
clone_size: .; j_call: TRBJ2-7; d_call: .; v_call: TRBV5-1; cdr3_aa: CASGTDRSGGNPYEQYF; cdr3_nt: TGCGCCAGCGGGACAGACCGTTCTGGAGGGAACCCCTACGAGCAGTACTTC
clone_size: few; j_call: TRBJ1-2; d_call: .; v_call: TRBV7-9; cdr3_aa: CASSLGQLEGYTF; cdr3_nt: TGTGCCAGCAGCTTAGGACAACTGGAGGGCTACACCTTC
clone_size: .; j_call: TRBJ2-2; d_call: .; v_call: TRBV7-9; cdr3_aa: CASSLRHGESGELFF; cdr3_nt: TGTGCCAGCAGCCTCAGACATGGGGAATCCGGGGAGCTGTTTTTT
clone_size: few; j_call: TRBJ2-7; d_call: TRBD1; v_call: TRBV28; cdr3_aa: CASSFPGQSYEQYF; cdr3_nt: TGTGCCAGCAGTTTCCCGGGACAGTCCTACGAGCAGTACTTC
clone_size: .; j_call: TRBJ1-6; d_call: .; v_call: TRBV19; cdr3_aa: CASSIGNSPLHF; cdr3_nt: TGTGCCAGTAGTATAGGTAATTCACCCCTCCACTTT
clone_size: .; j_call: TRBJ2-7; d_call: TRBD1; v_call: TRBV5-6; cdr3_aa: CASSWTGNSEQYF; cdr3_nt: TGTGCCAGCAGCTGGACAGGGAACAGCGAGCAGTACTTC
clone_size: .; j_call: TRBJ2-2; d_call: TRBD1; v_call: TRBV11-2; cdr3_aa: CASSPDRGLSGELFF; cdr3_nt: TGTGCCAGCAGCCCGGACAGGGGGCTCTCCGGGGAGCTGTTTTTT
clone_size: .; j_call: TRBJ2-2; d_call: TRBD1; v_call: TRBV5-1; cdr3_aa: CASSLGQGHFTGELFF; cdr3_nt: TGCGCCAGCAGCTTAGGACAGGGCCACTTCACCGGGGAGCTGTTTTTT
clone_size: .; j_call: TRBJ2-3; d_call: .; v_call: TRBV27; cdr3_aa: CASSLEGGDSFTDTQYF; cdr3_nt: TGTGCCAGCAGTTTGGAGGGGGGGGACAGTTTCACAGATACGCAGTATTTT
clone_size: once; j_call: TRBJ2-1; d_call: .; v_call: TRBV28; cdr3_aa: CASSFFGGPYNEQFF; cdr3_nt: TGTGCCAGCAGTTTCTTCGGCGGACCCTACAATGAGCAGTTCTTC
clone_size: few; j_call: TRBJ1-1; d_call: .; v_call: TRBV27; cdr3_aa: CASSLSRNTEAFF; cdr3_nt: TGTGCCAGCAGTTTATCGAGGAACACTGAAGCTTTCTTT
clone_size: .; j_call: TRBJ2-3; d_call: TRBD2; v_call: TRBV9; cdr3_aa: CASSVGAGGPYTDTQYF; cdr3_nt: TGTGCCAGCAGCGTAGGCGCGGGAGGGCCCTACACAGATACGCAGTATTTT
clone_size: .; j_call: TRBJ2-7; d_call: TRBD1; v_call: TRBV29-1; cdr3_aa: CSVVTGGTEQYF; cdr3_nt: TGCAGCGTTGTAACAGGGGGCACCGAGCAGTACTTC
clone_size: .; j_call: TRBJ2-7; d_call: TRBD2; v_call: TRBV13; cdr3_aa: CASSSTGREGPYEQYF; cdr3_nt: TGTGCCAGCAGCTCCACGGGGAGGGAGGGCCCCTACGAGCAGTACTTC
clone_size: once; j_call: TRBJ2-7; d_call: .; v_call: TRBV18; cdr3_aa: CASSPPGGDSYEQYF; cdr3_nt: TGTGCCAGCTCACCACCGGGCGGGGACTCCTACGAGCAGTACTTC
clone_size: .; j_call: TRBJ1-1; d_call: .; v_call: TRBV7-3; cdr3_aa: CASSYYGTLNTEAFF; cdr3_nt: TGTGCCAGCAGCTACTACGGGACTTTGAACACTGAAGCTTTCTTT
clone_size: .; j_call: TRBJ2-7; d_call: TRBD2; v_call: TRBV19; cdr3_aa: CASSTSGGPPGYEQYF; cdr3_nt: TGTGCCAGTAGCACTAGCGGGGGGCCCCCGGGCTACGAGCAGTACTTC
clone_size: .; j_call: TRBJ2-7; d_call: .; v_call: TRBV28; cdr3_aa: CASSLTEGLYEQYF; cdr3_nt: TGTGCCAGCAGCTTGACCGAGGGCCTATACGAGCAGTACTTC
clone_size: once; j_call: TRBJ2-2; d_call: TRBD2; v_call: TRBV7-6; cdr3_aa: CASSVLAGGSDRSNTGELFF; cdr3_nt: TGTGCCAGCAGCGTATTGGCGGGAGGGTCAGATAGGTCGAACACCGGGGAGCTGTTTTTT
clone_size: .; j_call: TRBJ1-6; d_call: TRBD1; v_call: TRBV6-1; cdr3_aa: CASSEGTGTAPLHF; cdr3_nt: TGTGCCAGCAGTGAAGGGACAGGGACTGCACCCCTCCACTTT
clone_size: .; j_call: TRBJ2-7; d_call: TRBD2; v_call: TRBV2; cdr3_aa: CATGAGDSYEQYF; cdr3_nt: TGTGCCACCGGAGCGGGGGACTCCTACGAGCAGTACTTC
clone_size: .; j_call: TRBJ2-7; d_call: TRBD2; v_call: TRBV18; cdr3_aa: CASSPPGGSGSYEQYF; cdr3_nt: TGTGCCAGCTCACCACCGGGGGGGTCGGGCTCCTACGAGCAGTACTTC
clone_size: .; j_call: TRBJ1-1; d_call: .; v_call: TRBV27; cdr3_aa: CASSFRLNTEAFF; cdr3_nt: TGTGCCAGCAGTTTTAGGTTGAACACTGAAGCTTTCTTT
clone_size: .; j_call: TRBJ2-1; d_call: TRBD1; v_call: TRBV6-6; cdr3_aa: CASSYQGADNEQFF; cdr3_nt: TGTGCCAGCAGTTACCAGGGGGCGGACAATGAGCAGTTCTTC
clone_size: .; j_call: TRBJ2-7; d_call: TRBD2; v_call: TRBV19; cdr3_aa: CASSINGRNEQYF; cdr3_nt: TGTGCCAGTAGTATCAACGGGAGGAACGAGCAGTACTTC
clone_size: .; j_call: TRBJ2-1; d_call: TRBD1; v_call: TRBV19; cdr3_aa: CASGQGDGNEQFF; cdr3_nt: TGTGCCAGTGGACAGGGGGACGGGAATGAGCAGTTCTTC
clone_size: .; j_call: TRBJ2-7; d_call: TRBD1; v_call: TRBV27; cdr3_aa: CASSLSGQGFNEQYF; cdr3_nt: TGTGCCAGCAGTTTATCGGGACAGGGATTCAACGAGCAGTACTTC
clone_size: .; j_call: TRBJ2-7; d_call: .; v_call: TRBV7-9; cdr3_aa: CASSLAPGHGISYEQYF; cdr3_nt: TGTGCCAGCAGCTTAGCCCCGGGACACGGTATCTCCTACGAGCAGTACTTC
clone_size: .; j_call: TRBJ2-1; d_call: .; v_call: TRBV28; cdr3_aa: CASSLGQANEQFF; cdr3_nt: TGTGCCAGCAGTTTAGGGCAAGCTAATGAGCAGTTCTTC